This TCR beta chain was captured by sequencing in a study of neurological immune-mediated disorders. Template-switch 5'RACE cDNA synthesis added a 10-nucleotide unique molecular identifier. A single record per CDR3 protein comes from TCRdb applying MiXCR to the 5' RACE reads. The table includes under 60,000 distinct CDR3 sequences, approximately 6.2% detected once. CDR3 length: 13 amino acids. CDR1 SQVTM and CDR2 ANQGSEA come from the germline V gene. The V end lost 5 bases, the J end lost 1 base, and 11 bases lay between the germline ends. About this clonotype itself: The target antigen is unknown.

Findings and limits, study-wide: Phylogenetic grouping put 18 of 34 multiple sclerosis patients' repertoires into one related-CDR3 cluster, a possible signature. Falling below healthy controls, multiple sclerosis showed the least TCR clonal expansion, while HTLV-1-associated myelopathy showed the most.

V usage is TRBV29-1 and J usage is TRBJ1-2; D unclear. The sequenced material came from CD4+ T cells from blood. This clonotype was sampled from a woman between 18 and 29 years old with multiple sclerosis. The CDR3 loop reads CSVPSHVNYGYTF. The CDR3 nucleotides read TGCAGCGTTCCCAGCCACGTTAACTATGGCTACACCTTC.